The next 21 T cell receptor beta chains were all read from a single sample in a study of cytomegalovirus exposure and HLA in healthy donors (dated by TCRdb to about 2017). The method behind the library was the immunoSEQ multiplex PCR assay. For the multiplex PCR, a mixture combining 60 forward primers for TCR Vbeta segments and 13 reverse primers for TCR Jbeta segments was used. This immuneACCESS table, as held by TCRdb, lists in-frame sequences with V and J called but not all clones. Of the missing ones, under half trace to an unresolved V gene in checked studies; the others have no known cause. The sample table holds under 200,000 clones, of which over 70% were seen once. Together, the top ten hold approximately 1.8% of the sample. Sequencing was carried out using PBMCs. The source is a man aged 35 to 55 in good health and CMV-seropositive.

As DNA, the CDR3 is TGTGCCAGCAGCGCCACAGGGGGCGCCGGGAATGAAAAACTGTTTTTT. Amino acids: CASSATGGAGNEKLFF. This chain connects TRBV5-4 to TRBJ1-4, with TRBD1 matching 9 bases. CDR1 and CDR2 (germline): SGHNT, YYREEE (reference sequence). V shed 4 bases, J shed 5 bases, and the junction held 9 bases outside the gene matches. The CDR3 has 16 amino acids. The full variable domain, rest sourced from reference TRBV5-4 and TRBJ1-4, is ETGVTQSPTHLIKTRGQQVTLRCSSQSGHNTVSWYQQALGQGPQFIFQYYREEENGRGNFPPRFSGLQFPNYSSELNVNALELDDSALYLCASSATGGAGNEKLFFGSGTQLSVL.

V usage is TRBV28 and J usage is TRBJ1-1, with D perhaps matching TRBD1 (5 bases). The CDR3 is 15 residues long. The germline V gene has CDR1 MDHEN and CDR2 SYDVKM. V was shortened by 0 bases and J by 5 bases, with 13 bases between the two germline ends. The CDR3 nucleotides are TGTGCCAGCAGTTTATGGAAAGGGGTAGGGACTGAAGCTTTCTTT. As protein: CASSLWKGVGTEAFF. The full variable domain, its missing parts supplied by reference TRBV28 and TRBJ1-1, is DVKVTQSSRYLVKRTGEKVFLECVQDMDHENMFWYRQDPGLGLRLIYFSYDVKMKEKGDIPEGYSVSREKKERFSLILESASTNQTSMYLCASSLWKGVGTEAFFGQGTRLTVV.

The chain uses TRBV19 and TRBJ1-5; 8 nucleotides agree with TRBD1. This CDR3 is 14 amino acids long. CDR1 and CDR2 (germline): LNHDA, SQIVND (reference sequence). The ends lost 6 bases at V and 6 bases at J; junction bases unmatched: 7. Here the CDR3 reads CASRGRTGSQPQHF. As DNA, the CDR3 is TGTGCCAGTAGGGGGCGGACAGGGTCTCAGCCCCAGCATTTT.

This clone was seen once. The gene calls are TRBV9 and TRBJ2-7; 8 positions match TRBD1. From germline, CDR1 is SGDLS and CDR2 YYNGEE. V trimming: 4 bases; J trimming: 5 bases; junction bases outside the gene matches: 8. The CDR3 is 14 residues long. The DNA of the CDR3 is TGTGCCAGCAGCCCGACAGGGGACGGCCACGAGCAGTACTTC. Its translation is CASSPTGDGHEQYF.

This chain connects TRBV6-5 to TRBJ2-5; 7 bases map to TRBD1. The V segment lost 5 bases and the J segment 2 bases; nucleotides outside the gene matches: 8. From germline, CDR1 is MNHEY and CDR2 SVGAGI. The CDR3 is 15 amino acids. CDR3 in amino acids: CASSVGQYYQETQYF. CDR3 sequence (DNA): TGTGCCAGCAGTGTGGGACAGTACTATCAAGAGACCCAGTACTTC.

This clone appeared a few times. V and J are TRBV5-6 and TRBJ2-2; a weak D match, TRBD1 (6 bases). Between the trimmed V and J ends, which lost 0 bases and 1 base, there was a span of 10 bases. The length of the CDR3 is 16 residues. Germline V lookup: CDR1 SGHDT, CDR2 YYEEEE. The CDR3 nucleotides are TGTGCCAGCAGCTTGGGAGGGGGACAGAACACCGGGGAGCTGTTTTTT. Translation: CASSLGGGQNTGELFF.

Comments on this clone: Other DNA sequences in this sample translate to the same CDR3. This rearrangement joins TRBV5-1 to TRBJ1-2; TRBD1 matches at 7 bases. V lost 4 bases to trimming and J lost 6 bases; unmatched junction nucleotides: 3. The CDR3 is 12 residues long. The V gene's germline CDR1 is SGHRS and CDR2 YFSETQ. CDR3 DNA: TGCGCCAGCAGCCTCGGACAGGATGGCTACACCTTC. Protein product: CASSLGQDGYTF. Full variable domain (remainder filled in from reference TRBV5-1 and TRBJ1-2): KAGVTQTPRYLIKTRGQQVTLSCSPISGHRSVSWYQQTPGQGLQFLFEYFSETQRNKGNFPGRFSGRQFSNSRSEMNVSTLELGDSALYLCASSLGQDGYTFGSGTRLTVV.

The rearrangement links TRBV5-1 to TRBJ2-3; no reliable D call. Germline CDR1 is SGHRS and CDR2 is YFSETQ. The CDR3 runs 14 residues. Deletions cut 0 bases from V and 1 base from J, with 6 bases between. DNA of the CDR3: TGCGCCAGCAGCTTGGATCTCCGCACAGATACGCAGTATTTT. Amino acid sequence: CASSLDLRTDTQYF.

The CDR3 reads CASSLGLAGVEKLFF. In DNA, the CDR3 is TGTGCCAGCAGCTTAGGTTTGGCAGGGGTTGAAAAACTGTTTTTT. V is TRBV7-9 and J is TRBJ1-4, with D maybe TRBD1 (6 bases). The CDR3 is made up of 15 amino acids. Trimming removed 1 base from V and 7 bases from J, with 13 bases in between. The germline V gene encodes CDR1 SEHNR and CDR2 FQNEAQ (reference sequence).

V is TRBV7-9 and J is TRBJ1-1; 8 positions match TRBD1. V lost 6 bases, J lost 8 bases, and 8 bases stayed unmatched. The CDR3 extends over 13 amino acids. Per the germline V gene, CDR1 is SEHNR and CDR2 is FQNEAQ (reference sequence). The CDR3 coding sequence is TGTGCCAGCAGTGATCCGGGACAGGCGGAAGCTTTCTTT. This encodes CASSDPGQAEAFF.

V is TRBV10-1 and J is TRBJ2-1; 13 bases are a match to TRBD2. The length of the CDR3 is 17 residues. V was clipped by 3 bases and J by 9 bases; unmatched bases: 11. Per germline, CDR1 WNHNN and CDR2 SYGVQD (reference sequence). CDR3 nucleotide sequence: TGCGCCAGCAGTGAACTAGCGGGAGGGCCAAAGACCAGTGAGCAGTTCTTC. This sequence encodes CASSELAGGPKTSEQFF.

The CDR3 protein is CASSPGEVARDNEQFF. The DNA of the CDR3 is TGTGCCAGCAGCCCCGGGGAGGTAGCTAGGGACAATGAGCAGTTCTTC. The V call is TRBV11-2, the J call TRBJ2-1; maybe TRBD2 (6 bases). From germline, CDR1 is SGHAT and CDR2 FQNNGV. There are 16 residues in the CDR3. V lost 5 bases, J lost 5 bases, and 19 bases lay in between.

The V gene is TRBV30, the J gene TRBJ2-3; TRBD2 matches 7 bases. Germline values: CDR1 GTSNPN, CDR2 SVGIG (reference sequence). The CDR3 is 13 amino acids. The junction had 3 bases not matched to a gene; V was cut back by 4 bases and J by 2 bases. The CDR3 region has the DNA TGTGCCTGGAAGGCGGGGGTCACAGATACGCAGTATTTT. It codes for CAWKAGVTDTQYF.

This rearrangement joins TRBV11-3 to TRBJ2-1; 12 bases match TRBD1. In germline, CDR1 is SGHNT, CDR2 YENEEA. J gave up 5 bases and V 5 bases, and 10 bases lay outside the gene matches. The CDR3 contains 17 residues. The CDR3 loop is CASSRGTGGKVNNEQFF. CDR3 nucleotide sequence: TGTGCCAGCAGCAGGGGGACAGGGGGCAAAGTGAACAATGAGCAGTTCTTC.

This clone was detected only once. The chain combines TRBV2 with TRBJ1-1, with 8 bases fitting TRBD1. Per germline, CDR1 SNHLY and CDR2 FYNNEI. V lost 6 bases and J lost 7; bases outside the gene matches: 13. CDR3 length equals 15 residues. The CDR3 nucleotides read TGTGCCAGCAGCCAGGGGGCATTAATAGGATTTGAAGCTTTCTTT. Its translation: CASSQGALIGFEAFF. The whole variable domain, filled in from reference TRBV2 and TRBJ1-1, reads EPEVTQTPSHQVTQMGQEVILRCVPISNHLYFYWYRQILGQKVEFLVSFYNNEISEKSEIFDDQFSVERPDGSNFTLKIRSTKLEDSAMYFCASSQGALIGFEAFFGQGTRLTVV.

V and J are TRBV11-2 and TRBJ1-1; D remains unclear. The CDR3 is 14 residues long. Trimming stripped 3 bases from V and 3 bases from J, with 11 bases between. Germline V lookup: CDR1 SGHAT, CDR2 FQNNGV. The CDR3: CASSFSPLDTEAFF. CDR3 sequence (DNA): TGTGCCAGCAGCTTCAGTCCCTTGGACACTGAAGCTTTCTTT. Looking up the rest from reference TRBV11-2 and TRBJ1-1 gives the full variable domain: EAGVAQSPRYKIIEKRQSVAFWCNPISGHATLYWYQQILGQGPKLLIQFQNNGVVDDSQLPKDRFSAERLKGVDSTLKIQPAKLEDSAVYLCASSFSPLDTEAFFGQGTRLTVV.

The chain is built from TRBV7-9 and TRBJ2-5; no clear D gene. Germline V gene data show CDR1 as SEHNR and CDR2 as FQNEAQ (reference sequence). V gave up 4 bases and J gave up 5 bases, with 5 bases separating them. The CDR3 spans 11 residues. CDR3 loop: CASSYGETQYF. The CDR3, as DNA: TGTGCCAGCAGCTACGGGGAGACCCAGTACTTC.

The CDR3 loop reads CASSDRLAGGVNEQFF. The DNA of the CDR3 is TGTGCCAGCAGTGACAGACTAGCGGGAGGCGTAAATGAGCAGTTCTTC. The gene calls are TRBV5-8 and TRBJ2-1, with 13 nucleotides matching TRBD2. The CDR3 totals 16 residues. V was clipped by 5 bases and J by 7 bases; unmatched bases: 9. CDR1 is SGHTS and CDR2 is YDEGEE in the germline V gene. Together with reference TRBV5-8 and TRBJ2-1, the CDR3 gives the full variable domain: EAGVTQSPTHLIKTRGQQATLRCSPISGHTSVYWYQQALGLGLQFLLWYDEGEERNRGNFPPRFSGRQFPNYSSELNVNALELEDSALYLCASSDRLAGGVNEQFFGPGTRLTVL.

J is TRBJ2-5 and V is TRBV5-8, with 11 bases lining up with TRBD2. V was pared by 2 bases and J by 5 bases, with 17 bases of the junction left unmatched. The CDR3 has 19 amino acids. Germline V lookup: CDR1 SGHTS, CDR2 YDEGEE. Written as DNA, the CDR3 is TGTGCCAGCAGCTTTGGGCCCCGGGTACTAGCGGGAGCAGGGGAGACCCAGTACTTC. It is translated as CASSFGPRVLAGAGETQYF.

V and J are TRBV29-1 and TRBJ2-2; 9 bases match TRBD2. The germline CDR1 and CDR2 sequences are SQVTM and ANQGSEA. V was pared by 7 bases and J by 0 bases, with 9 bases of the junction left unmatched. CDR3 length: 16 residues. CDR3 region: CSALLTSGTNTGELFF. CDR3 coding DNA: TGCAGCGCCCTGCTGACTAGCGGCACGAACACCGGGGAGCTGTTTTTT.

The J gene is TRBJ2-1, the V gene TRBV11-3; D perhaps matches TRBD1 (5 bases). The V end lost 0 bases, the J end lost 7 bases, and 16 bases lay between the germline ends. The length of the CDR3 is 16 residues. Per germline, CDR1 SGHNT and CDR2 YENEEA. In DNA, the CDR3 is TGTGCCAGCAGCTTAGATCTGGCAGGGCCACCAAATGAGCAGTTCTTC. It translates to CASSLDLAGPPNEQFF.